Below, 30 T cell receptor beta chains from the same sample are listed, as sequenced in a study of cytomegalovirus exposure and HLA in healthy donors. The PCR made use of 60 Vbeta and 13 Jbeta primers. Sequencing was performed with immunoSEQ multiplex PCR; in TCRdb, only in-frame clones are kept and a portion is missing. The sample shows about 190,000 clones, roughly 82% of them seen only once. The source material was PBMCs. These receptors all come from a woman aged 50 to 60 in good health and CMV-seropositive.

The V gene is TRBV5-5, the J gene TRBJ1-3; TRBD1 might be the D (6 bases). The CDR3 has 16 amino acids. V lost 5 bases and J 2 bases, leaving 17 bases between the germline ends. CDR1 is SGHKS, CDR2 YYEKEE, per germline (reference sequence). The CDR3 nucleotides read TGTGCCAGCAGTCAATCTACAGGGAAGGCTGGAAACACCATATATTTT. Protein sequence: CASSQSTGKAGNTIYF.

The chain is built from TRBV5-4 and TRBJ2-2; D unclear. V dropped 4 bases and J dropped 6 bases, with 13 bases sitting between them. This CDR3 spans 14 amino acids. Germline values: CDR1 SGHNT, CDR2 YYREEE (reference sequence). CDR3 protein: CASSPEAGSGELFF. The DNA of the CDR3 is TGTGCCAGCAGCCCAGAGGCTGGGTCCGGGGAGCTGTTTTTT. The full variable domain, its missing parts supplied by reference TRBV5-4 and TRBJ2-2, is ETGVTQSPTHLIKTRGQQVTLRCSSQSGHNTVSWYQQALGQGPQFIFQYYREEENGRGNFPPRFSGLQFPNYSSELNVNALELDDSALYLCASSPEAGSGELFFGEGSRLTVL.

V usage is TRBV11-3 and J usage is TRBJ1-1, with D unresolved. Trimming pared 4 bases from V and 11 bases from J, leaving 8 bases between. Germline lookup yields CDR1 SGHNT and CDR2 YENEEA. The CDR3 spans 10 residues. DNA for the CDR3: TGTGCCAGCAGCTCCCACGGGGCTTTCTTT. Translating it yields CASSSHGAFF.

The V call is TRBV4-1, the J call TRBJ2-7; 9 bases map to TRBD2. The CDR3 has 15 amino acids. Germline assignment: CDR1 MGHRA and CDR2 YSYEKL. After removal of 2 bases from V and 4 bases from J, the junction contained 6 bases not matched to a gene. The CDR3, as DNA: TGCGCCAGCAGCCAACGAAGCGGGGGGCGATACGAGCAGTACTTC. Protein product: CASSQRSGGRYEQYF.

The gene calls are TRBV9 and TRBJ1-3; D gene uncertain. Germline assignment: CDR1 SGDLS and CDR2 YYNGEE. The CDR3 has 16 amino acids. V gave up 2 bases and J gave up 0 bases, with 12 bases separating them. The CDR3 DNA follows: TGTGCCAGCAGCGTGACGGGAGATAACTCTGGAAACACCATATATTTT. Amino acids: CASSVTGDNSGNTIYF.

This clone was found once. The J gene is TRBJ1-4, the V gene TRBV15, with D unclear. The CDR3 is 12 residues long. V lost 3 bases and J 13 bases, leaving 12 bases between the germline ends. Germline V gene sequence: CDR1 LNHNV, CDR2 YYDKDF (reference sequence). This CDR3 reads CATSRGRTTLFF. CDR3 nucleotides: TGTGCCACCAGCAGGGGGAGGACCACACTGTTTTTT.

The chain has TRBV6-6 and TRBJ1-2, with a tentative D call TRBD1 (5 bases). Germline CDR1 reads MNHNY; CDR2 reads SVGAGI (reference sequence). The ends were cut back, 6 bases at V and 6 bases at J, with 23 bases in the middle. The CDR3 is 16 residues long. The CDR3 sequence is CASRTLIGSGGNGYTF. The CDR3 DNA follows: TGTGCCAGCAGAACCCTCATTGGGTCCGGGGGTAATGGCTACACCTTC.

With regard to this clone: An end of the junction does not agree with germline; a read error may underlie this. The chain links TRBV7-7 to TRBJ2-1; no clear D gene. The CDR3 extends over 13 amino acids. Germline V gene lookup returns CDR1 SSHAT and CDR2 FNYEAQ (reference sequence). The chain's CDR3 is CASSLVGHNEQFF. DNA of the CDR3: TGTGCTAGCAGCTTAGTGGGCCACAATGAGCAGTTCTTC.

The chain is built from TRBV25-1 and TRBJ2-7; 7 positions match TRBD1. Germline loops: CDR1 MGHDK, CDR2 SYGVNS. The CDR3 contains 15 residues. Losses at the gene ends were 6 bases for V and 3 bases for J; bases not matched to a gene: 11. CDR3 sequence (DNA): TGTGCCAGCAGCCCGCCAGACAGGGATTTCTACGAGCAGTACTTC. This translates into CASSPPDRDFYEQYF.

On this clone itself: At one end the junction does not follow the germline gene, possibly because of a read error. This sequence joins TRBV2 and TRBJ2-1; TRBD2 agrees at 9 bases. Germline CDR1 and CDR2: SNHLY and FYNNEI. The CDR3 extends over 15 amino acids. CDR3 nucleotides: TGTGCCAGCAATGAAGCGGGGGGTGGCTACAATGAGCAGTTCTTC. Protein: CASNEAGGGYNEQFF.

The chain uses TRBV5-1 and TRBJ2-5; 12 nucleotides agree with TRBD2. V was pared by 1 base and J by 2 bases, with 9 bases of the junction left unmatched. The CDR3 sequence is 18 residues long. Germline V CDR1 and CDR2: SGHRS, YFSETQ. The chain's CDR3 is CASSLRWTSGELQETQYF. The CDR3 DNA sequence: TGCGCCAGCAGCTTGCGATGGACTAGCGGGGAACTACAAGAGACCCAGTACTTC.

V usage is TRBV28 and J usage is TRBJ1-2; TRBD1 agrees at 8 bases. V lost 6 bases to trimming and J lost 0 bases; unmatched junction nucleotides: 15. The CDR3 is 18 amino acids. Germline values: CDR1 MDHEN, CDR2 SYDVKM. The CDR3 sequence: CASRAGTGPPLANYGYTF. The CDR3 DNA reads TGTGCCAGCAGAGCGGGGACAGGACCCCCTCTAGCTAACTATGGCTACACCTTC.

V gene TRBV6-1 combines with J gene TRBJ2-7, with TRBD1 as a possible D gene (6 bases). Between the trimmed V and J ends, which lost 7 bases and 1 base, there was a span of 17 bases. Per the germline V gene, CDR1 is MNHNS and CDR2 is SASEGT. CDR3 length: 15 residues. CDR3 residues: CASTLDSTFSYEQYF. The DNA for the CDR3 is TGTGCCAGCACCCTGGACAGTACTTTTTCCTACGAGCAGTACTTC.

The chain employs TRBV2 and TRBJ1-5; 7 bases are shared with TRBD1. The CDR3 spans 15 residues. Trimming cost V 6 bases and J 6 bases; bases outside gene matches: 11. Germline assignment: CDR1 SNHLY and CDR2 FYNNEI. The CDR3 here is CASSEEGQKSQPQHF. CDR3 sequence (DNA): TGTGCCAGCAGCGAGGAGGGACAGAAAAGTCAGCCCCAGCATTTT. Supplemented by reference TRBV2 and TRBJ1-5, the full variable domain reads EPEVTQTPSHQVTQMGQEVILRCVPISNHLYFYWYRQILGQKVEFLVSFYNNEISEKSEIFDDQFSVERPDGSNFTLKIRSTKLEDSAMYFCASSEEGQKSQPQHFGDGTRLSIL.

The chain couples TRBV5-4 to TRBJ1-2, with TRBD1 matching over 8 bases. The germline V gene has CDR1 SGHNT and CDR2 YYREEE (reference sequence). V shed 8 bases and J 7 bases; nucleotides not matched to a gene: 7. This CDR3 is 12 amino acids long. CDR3 sequence: CARARDRSGYTF. DNA of the CDR3: TGTGCCAGGGCCCGGGACAGGAGTGGCTACACCTTC.

Only one count was recorded for this clone. The J gene is TRBJ1-4, the V gene TRBV28; D is uncertain. The CDR3 is made up of 15 amino acids. Germline values: CDR1 MDHEN, CDR2 SYDVKM. Trimming stripped 2 bases from V and 4 bases from J, with 11 bases between. The CDR3 loop reads CASSLPPTSNEKLFF. For the CDR3, the DNA is TGTGCCAGCAGTTTACCCCCAACAAGTAATGAAAAACTGTTTTTT.

The rearrangement uses TRBV2 and TRBJ1-2; 7 nucleotides align to TRBD1. There are 13 residues in the CDR3. Losses at the gene ends were 4 bases for V and 6 bases for J; bases not matched to a gene: 5. Germline CDR1 is SNHLY and CDR2 is FYNNEI. CDR3 sequence reads: CASSVGTVDGYTF. The CDR3 region has the DNA TGTGCCAGCAGTGTGGGGACAGTCGATGGCTACACCTTC. Supplemented by reference TRBV2 and TRBJ1-2, the full variable domain reads EPEVTQTPSHQVTQMGQEVILRCVPISNHLYFYWYRQILGQKVEFLVSFYNNEISEKSEIFDDQFSVERPDGSNFTLKIRSTKLEDSAMYFCASSVGTVDGYTFGSGTRLTVV.

This sequence joins TRBV2 and TRBJ1-1; weak D call: TRBD1 (5 bases). Between the trimmed V and J ends, which lost 2 bases and 6 bases, there was a span of 16 bases. The V gene's germline CDR1 is SNHLY and CDR2 FYNNEI. The CDR3 runs to 15 residues. Written as DNA, the CDR3 is TGTGCCAGCAGTGAACGGACGGGGGATGCAGCTGAAGCTTTCTTT. It yields the protein CASSERTGDAAEAFF. Complete variable domain (other parts from reference TRBV2 and TRBJ1-1): EPEVTQTPSHQVTQMGQEVILRCVPISNHLYFYWYRQILGQKVEFLVSFYNNEISEKSEIFDDQFSVERPDGSNFTLKIRSTKLEDSAMYFCASSERTGDAAEAFFGQGTRLTVV.

V is TRBV6-5 and J is TRBJ1-2, with 10 bases fitting TRBD1. The CDR3 totals 14 residues. Germline CDR1 and CDR2: MNHEY and SVGAGI. V trimming: 7 bases; J trimming: 3 bases; junction bases outside the gene matches: 5. CDR3 nucleotide sequence: TGTGCCAGCACCCCGACAGGGGGCGACTATGGCTACACCTTC. Its translation: CASTPTGGDYGYTF.

Only one count was recorded for this clone. The rearrangement uses TRBV7-2 and TRBJ2-5, with D perhaps TRBD1 (6 bases). The J call may be mistaken, given a closer DNA end match to TRBJ2-7. Per the germline V gene, CDR1 is SGHTA and CDR2 is FQGNSA. The CDR3 is 13 amino acids. The CDR3 reads CASSLTGYSEQYF. The CDR3 DNA follows: TGTGCCAGCAGCTTAACAGGGTATTCCGAGCAGTACTTC.

The chain couples TRBV6-1 to TRBJ2-7; D is possibly TRBD1 (5 bases). The CDR3 covers 13 residues. The germline V gene encodes CDR1 MNHNS and CDR2 SASEGT. The DNA for the CDR3 is TGTACATCTAACGCCCGGGTAACAGGCGAGCAGTACTTC. Amino acids: CTSNARVTGEQYF.

This clone occurred once. V gene TRBV18 combines with J gene TRBJ1-2; weak D call: TRBD1 (6 bases). Germline CDR1 reads KGHSH; CDR2 reads LQKENI. The CDR3 has 13 amino acids. V was clipped by 4 bases and J by 3 bases, with 9 bases between them. CDR3 loop: CASSRQAYYGYTF. In DNA form, the CDR3 reads TGTGCCAGCTCACGACAGGCCTACTATGGCTACACCTTC.

The J gene is TRBJ2-5, the V gene TRBV6-6; 10 positions match TRBD2. The CDR3 covers 16 residues. V was clipped by 2 bases and J by 2 bases; unmatched bases: 5. CDR1 is MNHNY and CDR2 is SVGAGI in the germline V gene (reference sequence). Here the CDR3 reads CASSYGTSGVQETQYF. The CDR3 DNA is TGTGCCAGCAGTTACGGAACTAGCGGGGTTCAAGAGACCCAGTACTTC.

This chain connects TRBV10-3 to TRBJ2-2, with unresolved D. This CDR3 comprises 16 residues. Trimming took off 0 bases at V and 0 bases at J, with 8 bases between the two ends. In germline, CDR1 is ENHRY, CDR2 SYGVKD. As DNA, the CDR3 is TGTGCCATCAGTGAGTCACCCGCGTCGAACACCGGGGAGCTGTTTTTT. It encodes CAISESPASNTGELFF.

V usage is TRBV27 and J usage is TRBJ2-1; tentative D call: TRBD2 (6 bases). CDR1 is MNHEY, CDR2 SMNVEV, per germline (reference sequence). This CDR3 region has 16 residues. V lost 2 bases and J 8 bases, leaving 19 bases between the germline ends. This CDR3 reads CASSLGVIAGMDEQFF. In DNA, the CDR3 is TGTGCCAGCAGTTTAGGGGTAATTGCGGGGATGGATGAGCAGTTCTTC.

This clone was recorded only once. This sequence joins TRBV27 and TRBJ1-3; D unclear. CDR1 and CDR2 (germline): MNHEY, SMNVEV (reference sequence). This CDR3 region has 14 residues. V was shortened by 1 base and J by 0 bases, with 4 bases between the two germline ends. In DNA form, the CDR3 reads TGTGCCAGCAGTTTATATTACTCTGGAAACACCATATATTTT. Translated: CASSLYYSGNTIYF.

This rearrangement joins TRBV10-3 to TRBJ1-1, with TRBD1 identical over 7 bases. The CDR3 totals 15 residues. Germline lookup yields CDR1 ENHRY and CDR2 SYGVKD. V was clipped by 4 bases and J by 0 bases; unmatched bases: 5. Here the CDR3 reads CAISVDREVNTEAFF. DNA for the CDR3: TGTGCCATCAGTGTCGACAGGGAGGTGAACACTGAAGCTTTCTTT.

This clone was recorded only once. CDR3 in amino acids: CATSRDPGGPYEQYF. Here the CDR3 DNA reads TGTGCCACCAGCAGAGACCCGGGGGGGCCCTACGAGCAGTACTTC. V is TRBV15 and J is TRBJ2-7, with 8 bases lining up with TRBD2. Germline trimming cut 0 bases from V and 2 bases from J; bases unmatched to any gene: 3. The germline V gene has CDR1 LNHNV and CDR2 YYDKDF (reference sequence). The CDR3 spans 15 residues.

This clone showed up just a few times. Compared with germline, one end of the junction differs, possibly owing to a read error. The chain is built from TRBV7-7 and TRBJ1-3, with 9 bases identical to TRBD1. The germline V gene encodes CDR1 SSHAT and CDR2 FNYEAQ (reference sequence). The CDR3 is 16 amino acids. The CDR3 DNA reads TGTGCTAGCAGCTATCACAGGGGGCGAGAACTGAACACCATATATTTT. It encodes CASSYHRGRELNTIYF.

J is TRBJ2-1 and V is TRBV4-2; 8 bases agree with TRBD2. This CDR3 region has 17 residues. Germline trimming cut 5 bases from V and 4 bases from J; bases unmatched to any gene: 13. CDR1 is LGHNA, CDR2 YNFKEQ, per germline. CDR3 amino acids: CASSAPPGGVGYNEQFF. Written as DNA, the CDR3 is TGTGCCAGCAGCGCCCCCCCCGGGGGGGTAGGTTACAATGAGCAGTTCTTC.